This TCR beta chain was documented in a study of blood T cells in healthy people across ages. Next came a second PCR, run for roughly 6 to 11 cycles, which used a sample-barcoded 5' primer along with a J-beta primer mix. Each CDR3 protein gets one entry after TCRdb re-called the 5' RACE reads with MiXCR. The data hold about 1.4 million distinct CDR3 sequences, with 55% to 75% observed a single time. Study-level points and caveats: With naive T cell percentage, TCR beta diversity showed a strong correlation.

In regard to this clonotype: Its antigen is currently unknown.

The sample was blood. The receptor comes from a young man in good health.

CDR3 residues: CASSYADRGYEQYF. The CDR3, as DNA: TGTGCCAGCAGTTACGCGGACAGGGGCTACGAGCAGTACTTC. The V and J genes are TRBV6-6 and TRBJ2-7; TRBD1 agrees at 9 bases. The CDR3 spans 14 residues. CDR1 is MNHNY, CDR2 SVGAGI, per germline (reference sequence). Unmatched junction bases numbered 2, after V lost 2 bases and J lost 3 bases.